This TCR beta chain was observed in a study of blood T cell repertoires in COVID-19. Turning to the study itself: The origin of the acute and convalescent COVID-19 samples was the United States, Italy and Spain. The analysed material was cDNA or gDNA that came from T cells, B-cell-depleted T cells, or PBMCs.

Per the germline V gene, CDR1 is SQVTM and CDR2 is ANQGSEA. Trimming shortened V by 6 bases and J by 6 bases, and 12 bases separated the two germline ends. The CDR3 loop spans 11 amino acids. Authors' methods: How many nucleated cells were present was estimated from reference gene primer amplification. Assay: immunoSEQ multiplex PCR; the TCRdb copy retains only in-frame clones and omits some. Clone size and V and J calls were adopted from that table, with D and trimming inferred from the DNA. The sample lists some 110,000 clones, about 80% occurring once. Sequencing was carried out using peripheral blood. This receptor was taken from a man aged 65 to 79 with acute or convalescent COVID-19. The gene calls are TRBV29-1 and TRBJ2-7, with D tentatively TRBD2 (5 bases). CDR3 sequence: CSVARGAEQYF. The CDR3, as DNA: TGCAGCGTCGCTCGGGGAGCCGAGCAGTACTTC.